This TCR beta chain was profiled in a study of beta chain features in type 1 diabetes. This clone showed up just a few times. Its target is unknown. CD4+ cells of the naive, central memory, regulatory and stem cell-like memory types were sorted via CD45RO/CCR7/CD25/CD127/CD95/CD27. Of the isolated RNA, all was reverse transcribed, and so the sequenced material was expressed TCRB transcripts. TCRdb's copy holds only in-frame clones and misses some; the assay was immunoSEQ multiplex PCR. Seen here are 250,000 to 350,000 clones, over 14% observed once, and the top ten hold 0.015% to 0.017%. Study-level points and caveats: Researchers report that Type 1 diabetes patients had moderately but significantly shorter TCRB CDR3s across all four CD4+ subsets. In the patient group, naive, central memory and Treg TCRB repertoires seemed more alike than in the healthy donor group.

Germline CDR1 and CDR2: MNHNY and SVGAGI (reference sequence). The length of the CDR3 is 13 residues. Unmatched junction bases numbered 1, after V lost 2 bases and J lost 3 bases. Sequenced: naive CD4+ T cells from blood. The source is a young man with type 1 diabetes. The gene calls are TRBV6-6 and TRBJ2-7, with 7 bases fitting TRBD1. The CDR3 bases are TGTGCCAGCAGTTACCAGGGGGACTACGAGCAGTACTTC. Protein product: CASSYQGDYEQYF.